These 27 T cell receptor beta chains share one sample of origin, sequenced in a study of blood T cell repertoires in COVID-19 (dated by TCRdb to 2018 to 2021). Library preparation used the immunoSEQ multiplex PCR assay. TCRdb obtained this table from immuneACCESS and retained in-frame rearrangements with V and J assigned. These tables miss some clones; where compared with another copy, unresolved V genes account for less than half of the shortfall, and the remainder is unexplained. The table for this sample lists around 130,000 clones; around nine tenths of them were counted only once. Of the sample, around 19% is held by the ten largest clones. Sequenced sample: peripheral blood. The source of these receptors is a man between 50 and 59 years old with active or convalescent COVID-19.

V and J are TRBV4-1 and TRBJ2-7; D may be TRBD2 (6 bases). Trimming left V 0 bases short and J 6 bases short, with 18 bases between. The CDR3 extends over 16 amino acids. Germline assignment: CDR1 MGHRA and CDR2 YSYEKL. CDR3 nucleotides: TGCGCCAGCAGCCAAGACGGGGGAGCCTCCAGGCCCGAGCAGTACTTC. Translation gives CASSQDGGASRPEQYF.

This chain joins TRBV5-4 and TRBJ2-1; 15 bases line up with TRBD2. This CDR3 has 18 residues. Germline V gene data show CDR1 as SGHNT and CDR2 as YYREEE (reference sequence). V lost 0 bases, J lost 4 bases, and 5 bases stayed unmatched. CDR3 residues: CASSLGRTSGGAYNEQFF. CDR3 in DNA: TGTGCCAGCAGCTTGGGTAGGACTAGCGGGGGGGCGTACAATGAGCAGTTCTTC.

The chain links TRBV11-3 to TRBJ2-7; 7 bases match TRBD1. This CDR3 comprises 13 residues. V shed 3 bases and J 5 bases; nucleotides not matched to a gene: 4. Germline-derived CDR1 and CDR2 are SGHNT and YENEEA. CDR3 nucleotides: TGTGCCAGCAGCTTGAACAGGGGCCACGAGCAGTACTTC. Residues: CASSLNRGHEQYF.

CDR3 residues: CASGLGQGLDYGYTF. Written as DNA, the CDR3 is TGTGCTAGTGGTTTGGGGCAGGGGCTGGACTATGGCTACACCTTC. The rearrangement joins TRBV12-5 to TRBJ1-2; D is possibly TRBD1 (6 bases). The germline gives CDR1 LGHNT, CDR2 FRNRAP. The CDR3 consists of 15 residues. The ends were cut back, 1 base at V and 3 bases at J, with 12 bases in the middle.

The V call is TRBV30, the J call TRBJ2-3, with no clear D. Looked up from germline, CDR1 is GTSNPN and CDR2 is SVGIG (reference sequence). Trimming removed 2 bases from V and 0 bases from J, with 6 bases in between. This CDR3 is 13 amino acids long. CDR3 DNA sequence: TGTGCCTGGAGTTTCCGGAGCACAGATACGCAGTATTTT. Amino acid sequence: CAWSFRSTDTQYF. Combining the CDR3 with reference TRBV30 and TRBJ2-3 gives the whole variable domain SQTIHQWPATLVQPVGSPLSLECTVEGTSNPNLYWYRQAAGRGLQLLFYSVGIGQISSEVPQNLSASRPQDRQFILSSKKLLLSDSGFYLCAWSFRSTDTQYFGPGTRLTVL.

The rearrangement joins TRBV7-2 to TRBJ1-1; D is unresolved. This CDR3 has 15 residues. Per the germline V gene, CDR1 is SGHTA and CDR2 is FQGNSA. V lost 3 bases and J lost 4, with 15 bases in between. CDR3 bases: TGTGCCAGCAGCTTTGAAACAGTCTTGGGCACTGAAGCTTTCTTT. It specifies CASSFETVLGTEAFF.

The rearrangement uses TRBV11-2 and TRBJ1-4; 10 positions agree with TRBD1. Germline values: CDR1 SGHAT, CDR2 FQNNGV. V shed 0 bases and J 7 bases; nucleotides not matched to a gene: 5. This CDR3 has 16 residues. As DNA, the CDR3 is TGTGCCAGCAGCTTAGAGGGACAGGGGTTCGGTGAAAAACTGTTTTTT. It translates to CASSLEGQGFGEKLFF.

The gene calls are TRBV7-2 and TRBJ2-5, with TRBD2 identical over 9 bases. Germline trimming cut 5 bases from V and 6 bases from J; bases unmatched to any gene: 13. CDR1 SGHTA and CDR2 FQGNSA come from the germline V gene. This CDR3 region has 16 residues. The CDR3 sequence is CASSLPGAGGPKTQYF. The CDR3 bases are TGTGCCAGCAGCCTTCCCGGAGCGGGGGGCCCGAAGACCCAGTACTTC.

The genes are TRBV30 and TRBJ1-1, with D possibly being TRBD1 (5 bases). The germline V gene encodes CDR1 GTSNPN and CDR2 SVGIG (reference sequence). CDR3 length equals 15 residues. The V end was cut by 4 bases, the J end by 5 bases, with 20 bases between. The CDR3 DNA reads TGTGCCTGGACCCCGGCCGGGGGTCGCTGGACTGAAGCTTTCTTT. Residues: CAWTPAGGRWTEAFF.

This clone has only a few counts. J is TRBJ1-1 and V is TRBV29-1; the D is unclear. The CDR3 contains 13 residues. Trimming removed 1 base from V and 0 bases from J, with 6 bases in between. Germline V gene lookup returns CDR1 SQVTM and CDR2 ANQGSEA. CDR3 sequence reads: CSVEGQMNTEAFF. DNA for the CDR3: TGCAGCGTTGAAGGGCAGATGAACACTGAAGCTTTCTTT.

This chain connects TRBV4-1 to TRBJ2-3; 10 positions agree with TRBD2. V lost 0 bases and J lost 9; bases outside the gene matches: 6. This CDR3 spans 15 amino acids. CDR1 is MGHRA, CDR2 YSYEKL, per germline. The CDR3: CASSQDALAGVTQYF. CDR3 DNA sequence: TGCGCCAGCAGCCAAGATGCCCTAGCGGGAGTGACGCAGTATTTT.

This clone was counted only a few times. The chain links TRBV13 to TRBJ1-3, with D uncertain. The ends were cut back, 3 bases at V and 4 bases at J, with 10 bases in the middle. The CDR3 runs to 14 residues. CDR1 PRHDT and CDR2 FYEKMQ come from the germline V gene (reference sequence). The DNA for the CDR3 is TGTGCCAGCAGCTTCAGTGCTTACGGAAACACCATATATTTT. Amino acid sequence: CASSFSAYGNTIYF.

The V and J genes are TRBV5-4 and TRBJ1-2; tentative D call: TRBD1 (5 bases). V was shortened by 4 bases and J by 3 bases, with 13 bases between the two germline ends. CDR3 size: 14 residues. The germline CDR1 and CDR2 sequences are SGHNT and YYREEE (reference sequence). CDR3 sequence reads: CASSVRTGYYGYTF. The CDR3 DNA is TGTGCCAGCAGCGTTCGCACAGGATACTATGGCTACACCTTC.

This clone was seen once. DNA for the CDR3: TGTGCCAGCAGCGTAGGGCGTGGGGGTCTAGCGGGAACCTACGAGCAGTACTTC. It specifies CASSVGRGGLAGTYEQYF. The chain employs TRBV9 and TRBJ2-7; TRBD2 matches 9 bases. From germline, CDR1 is SGDLS and CDR2 YYNGEE. CDR3 length: 18 residues. V shed 0 bases and J 2 bases; nucleotides not matched to a gene: 12.

The chain is built from TRBV19 and TRBJ1-2; maybe TRBD1 (5 bases). The V gene lost 6 bases and the J gene lost 3 bases, with 11 bases spanning the gap. This CDR3 is built from 13 residues. Germline V gives CDR1 LNHDA, CDR2 SQIVND (reference sequence). The CDR3 nucleotides are TGTGCCAGTAGGCGCCAGGGTGACTATGGCTACACCTTC. Its translation: CASRRQGDYGYTF.

J is TRBJ2-6 and V is TRBV19; 7 bases agree with TRBD1. This CDR3 region has 17 residues. Germline loops: CDR1 LNHDA, CDR2 SQIVND (reference sequence). V shed 4 bases and J 0 bases; nucleotides not matched to a gene: 6. CDR3 nucleotide sequence: TGTGCCAGTAGTACCAGACAGGGTAGCTCTGGGGCCAACGTCCTGACTTTC. Residues: CASSTRQGSSGANVLTF.

The genes are TRBV29-1 and TRBJ1-1; TRBD1 agrees at 9 bases. V lost 6 bases to trimming and J lost 7 bases; unmatched junction nucleotides: 15. Germline CDR1 is SQVTM and CDR2 is ANQGSEA. The CDR3 contains 15 residues. CDR3 nucleotide sequence: TGCAGCGTCGTCGATGGCGGGACAGGGAAGAGTGAAGCTTTCTTT. This encodes CSVVDGGTGKSEAFF.

This chain joins TRBV14 and TRBJ1-6; weak D call: TRBD1 (6 bases). Trimming stripped 6 bases from V and 5 bases from J, with 8 bases between. The CDR3 is made up of 13 amino acids. The V gene's germline CDR1 is SGHDN and CDR2 FVKESK. CDR3 sequence (DNA): TGTGCCAGCAGACGGACAGATAATTCACCCCTCCACTTT. It is translated as CASRRTDNSPLHF.

J is TRBJ1-1 and V is TRBV4-2; D is undetermined. The CDR3 covers 16 residues. V lost 3 bases to trimming and J lost 2 bases, with 16 bases between them. Germline values: CDR1 LGHNA, CDR2 YNFKEQ. CDR3 sequence reads: CASSQEFREYNTEAFF. The CDR3 coding sequence is TGTGCCAGCAGCCAGGAGTTTCGGGAATACAACACTGAAGCTTTCTTT.

The J gene is TRBJ2-7, the V gene TRBV24-1; 12 nucleotides agree with TRBD1. CDR1 KGHDR and CDR2 SFDVKD come from the germline V gene. With V trimmed by 7 bases and J by 5 bases, 5 bases remained unmatched. The CDR3 contains 14 residues. CDR3 nucleotide sequence: TGTGCCACCAGAGGGACAGGGGGCGACCACGAGCAGTACTTC. It codes for CATRGTGGDHEQYF.

The CDR3 protein is CASSKGQGTSYEQYF. The CDR3 bases are TGTGCCAGCAGCAAGGGACAGGGCACATCCTACGAGCAGTACTTC. The V gene is TRBV5-4, the J gene TRBJ2-7; 9 nucleotides agree with TRBD1. The J segment lost 1 base and the V segment lost 4 bases, leaving 6 bases of the junction unmatched. The CDR3 totals 15 residues. Germline V CDR1 and CDR2: SGHNT, YYREEE (reference sequence). Drawing the rest from reference TRBV5-4 and TRBJ2-7, the complete variable domain is ETGVTQSPTHLIKTRGQQVTLRCSSQSGHNTVSWYQQALGQGPQFIFQYYREEENGRGNFPPRFSGLQFPNYSSELNVNALELDDSALYLCASSKGQGTSYEQYFGPGTRLTVT.

This clone was recorded only once. The chain has TRBV19 and TRBJ1-5; D remains unclear. This CDR3 is built from 14 residues. The V gene's germline CDR1 is LNHDA and CDR2 SQIVND (reference sequence). V lost 3 bases, J lost 0 bases, and 6 bases lay in between. CDR3 amino acids: CASSISYSNQPQHF. CDR3 DNA sequence: TGTGCCAGTAGTATTTCCTATAGCAATCAGCCCCAGCATTTT.

This clone was seen just once. The V call is TRBV5-1, the J call TRBJ2-2; TRBD1 matches at 8 bases. The CDR3 spans 16 residues. With 4 bases clipped from V and 5 bases from J, the junction kept 10 bases outside the gene matches. The germline CDR1 and CDR2 sequences are SGHRS and YFSETQ. This CDR3 is CASSGDGQGRTGELFF. DNA for the CDR3: TGCGCCAGCAGCGGGGACGGACAGGGACGAACCGGGGAGCTGTTTTTT.

The rearrangement joins TRBV7-8 to TRBJ1-5; D is unclear. CDR3 length equals 14 residues. Germline-derived CDR1 and CDR2 are SGHVS and FQNEAQ. V was pared by 2 bases and J by 4 bases, with 9 bases between. CDR3 coding DNA: TGTGCCAGCAGCTTACTGGGAGGGAATCAGCCCCAGCATTTT. Protein: CASSLLGGNQPQHF.

This clone appeared a few times. The genes are TRBV7-2 and TRBJ1-2; TRBD1 matches 8 bases. Germline V CDR1 and CDR2: SGHTA, FQGNSA. The V segment lost 5 bases and the J segment 2 bases; nucleotides outside the gene matches: 7. CDR3 size: 15 residues. The CDR3 region is CASSHRGQGNYGYTF. Here the CDR3 DNA reads TGTGCCAGCAGCCACCGAGGACAGGGAAACTATGGCTACACCTTC.

The chain combines TRBV27 with TRBJ1-5, with D possibly being TRBD1 (5 bases). In germline, CDR1 is MNHEY, CDR2 SMNVEV (reference sequence). This CDR3 spans 16 amino acids. V lost 2 bases to trimming and J lost 1 base, with 12 bases between them. CDR3 in DNA: TGTGCCAGCAGTTTAGTCGGGGGTCGGAGCAATCAGCCCCAGCATTTT. Translation gives CASSLVGGRSNQPQHF.

The chain uses TRBV5-4 and TRBJ1-2, with D unresolved. Germline CDR1 SGHNT, CDR2 YYREEE (reference sequence). V was trimmed by 4 bases and J by 4 bases, leaving 17 bases between them. The CDR3 contains 15 residues. The CDR3 is CASSPWTGEGYGYTF. The CDR3 DNA sequence: TGTGCCAGCAGCCCCTGGACGGGCGAGGGCTATGGCTACACCTTC.